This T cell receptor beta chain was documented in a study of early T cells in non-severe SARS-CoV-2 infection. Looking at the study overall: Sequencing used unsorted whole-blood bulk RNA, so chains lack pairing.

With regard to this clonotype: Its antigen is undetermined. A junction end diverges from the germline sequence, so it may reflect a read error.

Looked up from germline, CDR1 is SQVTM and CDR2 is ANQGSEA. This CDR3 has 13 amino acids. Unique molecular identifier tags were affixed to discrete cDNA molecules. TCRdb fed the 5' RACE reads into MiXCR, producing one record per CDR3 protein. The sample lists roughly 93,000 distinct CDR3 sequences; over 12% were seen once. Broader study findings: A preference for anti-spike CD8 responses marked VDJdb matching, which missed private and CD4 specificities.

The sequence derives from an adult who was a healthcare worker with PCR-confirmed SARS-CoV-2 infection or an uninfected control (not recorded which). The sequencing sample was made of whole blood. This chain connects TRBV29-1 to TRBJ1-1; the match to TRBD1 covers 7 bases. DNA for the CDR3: TGCAGCGTTCAAGACAGGGATTACACTGAAGCTTTCTTT. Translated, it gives CSVQDRDYTEAFF.